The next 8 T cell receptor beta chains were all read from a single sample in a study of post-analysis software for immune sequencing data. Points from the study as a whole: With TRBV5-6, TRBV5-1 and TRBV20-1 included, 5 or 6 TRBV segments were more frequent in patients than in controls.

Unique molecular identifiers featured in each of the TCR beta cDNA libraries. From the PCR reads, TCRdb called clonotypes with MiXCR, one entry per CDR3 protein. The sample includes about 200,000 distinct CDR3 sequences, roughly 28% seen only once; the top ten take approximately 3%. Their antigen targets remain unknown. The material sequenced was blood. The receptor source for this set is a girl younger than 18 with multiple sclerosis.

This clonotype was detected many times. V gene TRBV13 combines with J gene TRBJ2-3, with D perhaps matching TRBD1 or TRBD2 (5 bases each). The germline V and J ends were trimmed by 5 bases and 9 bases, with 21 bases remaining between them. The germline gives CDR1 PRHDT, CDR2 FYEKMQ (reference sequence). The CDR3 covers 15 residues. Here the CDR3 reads CASSVYRDRKMTQYF. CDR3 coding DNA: TGTGCCAGCAGCGTCTACCGGGACCGAAAGATGACGCAGTATTTT.

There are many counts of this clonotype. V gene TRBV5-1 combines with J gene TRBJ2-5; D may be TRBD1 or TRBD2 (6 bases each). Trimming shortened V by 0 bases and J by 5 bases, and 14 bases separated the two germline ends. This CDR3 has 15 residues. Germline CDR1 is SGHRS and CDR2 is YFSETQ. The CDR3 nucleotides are TGCGCCAGCAGCTTGGAGGGGGGTGACGCGGAGACCCAGTACTTC. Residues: CASSLEGGDAETQYF.

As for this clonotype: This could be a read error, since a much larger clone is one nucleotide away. The CDR3 loop is CASSETGAYEQYF. The CDR3 region has the DNA TGCGCCAGCAGCGAGACGGGGGCCTACGAGCAGTACTTC. The rearrangement uses TRBV5-1 and TRBJ2-4; D is possibly TRBD2 (6 bases). Near its end, the DNA agrees better with TRBJ2-7, so the J call may be wrong. Germline V gene lookup returns CDR1 SGHRS and CDR2 YFSETQ. This CDR3 has 13 amino acids.

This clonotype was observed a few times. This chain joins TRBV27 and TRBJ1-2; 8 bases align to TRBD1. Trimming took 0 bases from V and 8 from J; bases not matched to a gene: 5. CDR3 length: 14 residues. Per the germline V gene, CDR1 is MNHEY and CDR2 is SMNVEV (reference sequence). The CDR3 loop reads CASSLSSGGSGYTF. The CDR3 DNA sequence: TGTGCCAGCAGTTTATCCTCAGGGGGCAGCGGCTACACCTTC.

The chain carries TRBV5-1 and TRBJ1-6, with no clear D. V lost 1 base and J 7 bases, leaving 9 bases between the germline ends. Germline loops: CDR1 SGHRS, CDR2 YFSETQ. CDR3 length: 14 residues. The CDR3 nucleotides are TGCGCCAGCAGCTTGCGGCAGTCGAATTCACCCCTCCACTTT. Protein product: CASSLRQSNSPLHF.

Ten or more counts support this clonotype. CDR3 DNA: TGCAGCGTTGCCCCGGGGACCGAGCAGTACTTC. This sequence encodes CSVAPGTEQYF. The chain employs TRBV29-1 and TRBJ2-7; either TRBD1 or TRBD2 may supply D (5 bases each). V lost 4 bases and J lost 6, with 10 bases in between. This CDR3 region has 11 residues. Germline loops: CDR1 SQVTM, CDR2 ANQGSEA.

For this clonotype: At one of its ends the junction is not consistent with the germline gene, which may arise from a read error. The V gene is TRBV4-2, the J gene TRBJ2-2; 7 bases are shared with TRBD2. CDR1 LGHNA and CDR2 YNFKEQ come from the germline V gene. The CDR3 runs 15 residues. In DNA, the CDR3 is TGTGTCAGCAGCCAAGTAGCGGGGAACACCGGGGAGCTGTTTTTT. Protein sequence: CVSSQVAGNTGELFF.

The CDR3 DNA sequence: TGCGCCAGCAGCTTAGAAACGACAGGGTGGAAGACCCAGTACTTC. Translating gives CASSLETTGWKTQYF. The V call is TRBV5-1, the J call TRBJ2-5; TRBD1 aligns across 7 bases. The length of the CDR3 is 15 residues. The V gene end was trimmed by 2 bases and the J gene end by 6 bases; junction bases not matched to a gene: 10. Germline V gene data show CDR1 as SGHRS and CDR2 as YFSETQ. The full variable domain, its missing parts supplied by reference TRBV5-1 and TRBJ2-5, is KAGVTQTPRYLIKTRGQQVTLSCSPISGHRSVSWYQQTPGQGLQFLFEYFSETQRNKGNFPGRFSGRQFSNSRSEMNVSTLELGDSALYLCASSLETTGWKTQYFGPGTRLLVL.